Following are 28 T cell receptor beta chains from one sample sequenced in a study of human T cells and chemical hapten exposure. The time point is: pre-sensitization, week 0. Treatment given: therapeutic diphenylcyclopropenone sensitization with weekly scalp DPC. TCRdb redid the calling of the RACE reads with MiXCR, one entry per CDR3 protein. The sample comprises 65,000 to 90,000 distinct CDR3 sequences, around 13% of which are singletons, and 4.6% rests with the top ten. The source was whole blood, collected in connection with sensitization to the hapten diphenylcyclopropenone (DPC). The receptors shown here come from a woman in her fifties or sixties with alopecia areata. Some clones in this sample may be carry-over from other donors' samples.

This clonotype was seen only a few times. V usage is TRBV29-1 and J usage is TRBJ2-1, with 11 bases that match TRBD2. J gave up 0 bases and V 7 bases, and 11 bases lay outside the gene matches. Germline values: CDR1 SQVTM, CDR2 ANQGSEA. The CDR3 totals 17 residues. CDR3 in amino acids: CSACRTSGYSSYNEQFF. CDR3 in DNA: TGCAGCGCGTGTCGGACTAGCGGGTACAGCTCCTACAATGAGCAGTTCTTC.

J is TRBJ2-2 and V is TRBV14, with a tentative D call TRBD2 (6 bases). Germline CDR1 reads SGHDN; CDR2 reads FVKESK. Trimming took off 1 base at V and 6 bases at J, with 12 bases between the two ends. The CDR3 totals 15 residues. CDR3 protein: CASSQVFSSAGELFF. The CDR3, as DNA: TGTGCCAGCAGCCAAGTCTTTTCTAGCGCCGGGGAGCTGTTTTTT.

In this sample, this clonotype turned up many times. V is TRBV7-7 and J is TRBJ2-3; D might be TRBD1 (6 bases). V lost 2 bases and J lost 4, with 10 bases in between. The germline CDR1 and CDR2 sequences are SSHAT and FNYEAQ (reference sequence). The CDR3 runs to 14 residues. The CDR3 loop reads CASSLTGISDTQYF. CDR3 in DNA: TGTGCCAGCAGCTTAACAGGGATTTCAGATACGCAGTATTTT.

This clonotype has ten or more counts. The genes are TRBV14 and TRBJ1-1; D gene unclear. Germline CDR1 is SGHDN and CDR2 is FVKESK. Trimming pared 1 base from V and 1 base from J, leaving 4 bases between. The CDR3 has 13 residues. CDR3 in amino acids: CASSQGPNTEAFF. For the CDR3, the DNA is TGTGCCAGCAGCCAAGGACCGAACACTGAAGCTTTCTTT.

This clonotype was observed at least ten times. The genes are TRBV29-1 and TRBJ2-5; D is possibly TRBD1 (6 bases). Trimming took off 5 bases at V and 2 bases at J, with 12 bases between the two ends. Germline V lookup: CDR1 SQVTM, CDR2 ANQGSEA. The CDR3 is 13 residues long. The CDR3 protein is CSVKTGSQETQYF. Written as DNA, the CDR3 is TGCAGCGTTAAGACAGGATCACAAGAGACCCAGTACTTC. Supplemented by reference TRBV29-1 and TRBJ2-5, the full variable domain reads SAVISQKPSRDICQRGTSLTIQCQVDSQVTMMFWYRQQPGQSLTLIATANQGSEATYESGFVIDKFPISRPNLTFSTLTVSNMSPEDSSIYLCSVKTGSQETQYFGPGTRLLVL.

This clonotype appeared a few times. CDR3 nucleotide sequence: TGTGCCACCATAGACAGGGATAACACTGAAGCTTTCTTT. It specifies CATIDRDNTEAFF. The chain recombines TRBV24-1 with TRBJ1-1; 7 nucleotides match TRBD1. V dropped 8 bases and J dropped 2; count of bases not matched to a gene: 4. The germline V gene has CDR1 KGHDR and CDR2 SFDVKD. The CDR3 extends over 13 amino acids.

This clonotype has more than one count but fewer than ten. The chain is built from TRBV3-1 and TRBJ2-2; TRBD1 agrees at 8 bases. CDR3 size: 16 residues. With 4 bases clipped from V and 8 bases from J, the junction kept 12 bases outside the gene matches. Germline CDR1 LGHDT, CDR2 YNNKEL (reference sequence). The CDR3 sequence: CASSPGQGRIEGELFF. The CDR3 DNA reads TGTGCCAGCAGCCCCGGACAGGGAAGGATTGAGGGGGAGCTGTTTTTT.

This clonotype has more than one count but fewer than ten. The CDR3 sequence: CSVRQERLDTEAFF. CDR3 coding DNA: TGCAGCGTACGACAGGAACGTTTGGACACTGAAGCTTTCTTT. The V call is TRBV29-1, the J call TRBJ1-1, with D maybe TRBD1 (6 bases). The CDR3 is made up of 14 amino acids. The V gene lost 6 bases and the J gene lost 3 bases, with 17 bases spanning the gap. Germline values: CDR1 SQVTM, CDR2 ANQGSEA.

This clonotype was observed a few times. V gene TRBV29-1 combines with J gene TRBJ2-3; TRBD1 agrees at 7 bases. In germline, CDR1 is SQVTM, CDR2 ANQGSEA. The ends lost 8 bases at V and 3 bases at J; junction bases unmatched: 14. The CDR3 consists of 15 residues. The chain's CDR3 is CSSESRQGWTDTQYF. Written as DNA, the CDR3 is TGCAGCTCCGAGTCCCGACAGGGATGGACAGATACGCAGTATTTT.

The chain uses TRBV6-1 and TRBJ2-1; D unclear. V lost 7 bases and J 2 bases, leaving 15 bases between the germline ends. Germline lookup yields CDR1 MNHNS and CDR2 SASEGT. CDR3 length equals 15 residues. The CDR3 is CASIWPQRPYNEQFF. CDR3 in DNA: TGTGCCAGCATCTGGCCCCAGCGCCCCTACAATGAGCAGTTCTTC.

At least ten counts were recorded for this clonotype. The V and J genes are TRBV29-1 and TRBJ2-1; 12 nucleotides agree with TRBD2. This CDR3 has 14 amino acids. Germline V gives CDR1 SQVTM, CDR2 ANQGSEA. The J segment lost 7 bases and the V segment lost 7 bases, leaving 8 bases of the junction unmatched. The CDR3 region has the DNA TGCAGCGCTGCGACTAGCGGGAGTGGAAATGAGCAGTTCTTC. Translation: CSAATSGSGNEQFF.

The chain carries TRBV4-3 and TRBJ2-2; D is uncertain. The germline CDR1 and CDR2 sequences are LGHNA and YSLEER. Trimming took off 4 bases at V and 1 base at J, with 10 bases between the two ends. The CDR3 is 15 residues long. As DNA, the CDR3 is TGCGCCAGCAGCCCAAGGGCTCAGAACACCGGGGAGCTGTTTTTT. This gives the protein CASSPRAQNTGELFF.

This clonotype has at least ten counts. This chain joins TRBV24-1 and TRBJ2-3; 12 bases line up with TRBD2. The CDR3 runs to 15 residues. Trimming removed 2 bases from V and 4 bases from J; junction bases left unmatched: 0. Germline values: CDR1 KGHDR, CDR2 SFDVKD. This CDR3 is CATSDSSGRADTQYF. The DNA for the CDR3 is TGTGCCACCAGTGATTCTAGCGGGAGGGCAGATACGCAGTATTTT.

The chain has TRBV5-1 and TRBJ1-5; TRBD1 might be the D (5 bases). V dropped 0 bases and J dropped 2 bases, with 6 bases sitting between them. The CDR3 loop spans 14 amino acids. The germline V gene has CDR1 SGHRS and CDR2 YFSETQ. The CDR3 DNA is TGCGCCAGCAGCTTGGAACAGGGCAATCAGCCCCAGCATTTT. It encodes CASSLEQGNQPQHF. The full variable domain, in which reference TRBV5-1 and TRBJ1-5 provide the parts outside the CDR3, is KAGVTQTPRYLIKTRGQQVTLSCSPISGHRSVSWYQQTPGQGLQFLFEYFSETQRNKGNFPGRFSGRQFSNSRSEMNVSTLELGDSALYLCASSLEQGNQPQHFGDGTRLSIL.

The chain has TRBV20-1 and TRBJ2-3, with 8 bases identical to TRBD2. J was trimmed by 2 bases and V by 5 bases; bases with no gene match: 9. CDR1 is DFQATT and CDR2 is SNEGSKA in the germline V gene (reference sequence). The CDR3 runs to 15 residues. CDR3 in amino acids: CSAATAREVTDTQYF. In nucleotides, the CDR3 is TGCAGTGCTGCGACGGCGCGGGAGGTCACAGATACGCAGTATTTT.

The rearrangement joins TRBV7-6 to TRBJ2-2; 12 bases are a match to TRBD2. This CDR3 region has 15 residues. V was clipped by 5 bases and J by 5 bases; unmatched bases: 3. From germline, CDR1 is SGHVS and CDR2 FNYEAQ. The CDR3 coding sequence is TGTGCCAGCAGCGCCGGACTAGCGGGAACCGGGGAGCTGTTTTTT. Its protein is CASSAGLAGTGELFF.

The genes are TRBV12-3 or TRBV12-4 and TRBJ2-5, with TRBD2 as a possible D gene (6 bases). CDR3 length equals 13 residues. V dropped 5 bases and J dropped 4 bases, with 11 bases sitting between them. CDR3 nucleotides: TGTGCCAGCAGTCCTAGACTAGTAGAGACCCAGTACTTC. Its translation is CASSPRLVETQYF.

This clonotype was detected ten times or more. V and J are TRBV18 and TRBJ2-1, with D possibly being TRBD1 (5 bases). CDR3 length equals 13 residues. The V gene lost 0 bases and the J gene lost 7 bases, with 7 bases spanning the gap. The germline CDR1 and CDR2 sequences are KGHSH and LQKENI. The CDR3 DNA reads TGTGCCAGCTCACCACCGACAGTGAATGAGCAGTTCTTC. It specifies CASSPPTVNEQFF.

The rearrangement uses TRBV2 and TRBJ2-6, with D unclear. Trimming cost V 7 bases and J 0 bases, with 4 bases left between them. The CDR3 has 13 amino acids. Germline CDR1 and CDR2: SNHLY and FYNNEI. CDR3 sequence (DNA): TGTGCCAGCATCCCCTCTGGGGCCAACGTCCTGACTTTC. Translation: CASIPSGANVLTF.

V is TRBV5-1 and J is TRBJ2-7; a possible D gene is TRBD2 (5 bases). V lost 3 bases and J 7 bases, leaving 17 bases between the germline ends. From germline, CDR1 is SGHRS and CDR2 YFSETQ. The length of the CDR3 is 14 residues. CDR3 sequence reads: CASSWGIESGEQYF. DNA of the CDR3: TGCGCCAGCAGCTGGGGAATCGAATCGGGGGAGCAGTACTTC.

This clonotype has a handful of counts. The rearrangement links TRBV10-1 to TRBJ2-1, with TRBD1 matching 8 bases. Germline CDR1 is WNHNN and CDR2 is SYGVQD (reference sequence). V was clipped by 3 bases and J by 12 bases; unmatched bases: 13. The CDR3 runs 15 residues. The CDR3 spells CASSDPTGAKQLQFF. CDR3 DNA: TGCGCCAGCAGTGACCCGACAGGGGCAAAACAATTGCAGTTCTTC.

The sample holds many counts of this clonotype. This sequence joins TRBV6-6 and TRBJ2-1; D possibly corresponds to TRBD1 (6 bases). Germline V gene sequence: CDR1 MNHNY, CDR2 SVGAGI (reference sequence). V lost 6 bases to trimming and J lost 5 bases, with 23 bases between them. The CDR3 sequence is 17 residues long. The DNA of the CDR3 is TGTGCCAGCAGACACTCAGGGGTTATTATTCATCACAATGAGCAGTTCTTC. Translated, it gives CASRHSGVIIHHNEQFF.

The sample holds many counts of this clonotype. The V and J genes are TRBV29-1 and TRBJ1-1, with 9 bases identical to TRBD1. V trimming: 8 bases; J trimming: 7 bases; junction bases outside the gene matches: 8. The CDR3 extends over 12 amino acids. Germline V gene sequence: CDR1 SQVTM, CDR2 ANQGSEA. CDR3 DNA sequence: TGCAGCTCGAGGACAGGGGCCTTTGAAGCTTTCTTT. Protein sequence: CSSRTGAFEAFF.

This clonotype was counted at least ten times. This chain links TRBV20-1 with TRBJ2-2; weak D call: TRBD1 (5 bases). The CDR3 covers 12 residues. Per germline, CDR1 DFQATT and CDR2 SNEGSKA (reference sequence). The chain's CDR3 is CSATGYTGELFF. The CDR3 coding sequence is TGCAGCGCCACAGGATACACCGGGGAGCTGTTTTTT.

Concerning this clonotype: At one end the junction does not follow the germline gene, possibly because of a read error. The genes are TRBV9 and TRBJ2-1; D is undetermined. CDR3 length equals 14 residues. Germline CDR1 SGDLS, CDR2 YYNGEE. CDR3 sequence: CASSVVAKNKEQFF. The CDR3 coding sequence is TGTGCCAGCAGCGTAGTCGCTAAAAACAAAGAGCAGTTCTTC.

This sequence joins TRBV4-3 and TRBJ1-6; no clear D gene. With 0 bases removed from V and 5 bases from J, the gap between germline ends came to 8 bases. Germline V gives CDR1 LGHNA, CDR2 YSLEER. The CDR3 loop spans 15 amino acids. This CDR3 reads CASSQDKGNNSPLHF. CDR3 DNA: TGCGCCAGCAGCCAAGATAAGGGAAATAATTCACCCCTCCACTTT.

The chain recombines TRBV7-9 with TRBJ1-1; D is unclear. CDR3 length: 11 residues. Trimming shortened V by 10 bases and J by 6 bases, and 12 bases separated the two germline ends. CDR1 and CDR2 (germline): SEHNR, FQNEAQ (reference sequence). The CDR3 region has the DNA TGTGCCATCAAGGACGAATCTGAAGCTTTCTTT. Translation gives CAIKDESEAFF.

This clonotype was observed a few times. The CDR3 loop reads CASTSTASGANVLTF. The CDR3 DNA reads TGTGCCAGCACCTCAACAGCCTCTGGGGCCAACGTCCTGACTTTC. The V call is TRBV6-4, the J call TRBJ2-6; no firm D call. V was shortened by 7 bases and J by 0 bases, with 10 bases between the two germline ends. The CDR3 sequence is 15 residues long. The V gene's germline CDR1 is MRHNA and CDR2 SNTAGT.